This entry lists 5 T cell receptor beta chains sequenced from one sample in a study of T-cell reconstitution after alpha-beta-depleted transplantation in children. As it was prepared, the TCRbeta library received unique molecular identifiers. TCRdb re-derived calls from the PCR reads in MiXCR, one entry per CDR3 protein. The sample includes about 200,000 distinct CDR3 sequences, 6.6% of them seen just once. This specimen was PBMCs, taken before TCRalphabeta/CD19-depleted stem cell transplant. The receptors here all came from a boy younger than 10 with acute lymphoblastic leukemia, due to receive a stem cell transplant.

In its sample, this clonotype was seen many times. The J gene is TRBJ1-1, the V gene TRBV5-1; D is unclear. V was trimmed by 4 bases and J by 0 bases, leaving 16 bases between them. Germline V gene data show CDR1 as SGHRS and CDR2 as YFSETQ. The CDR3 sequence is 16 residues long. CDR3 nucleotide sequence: TGCGCCAGCAGCCCTCGGGAGATTCCCATGAACACTGAAGCTTTCTTT. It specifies CASSPREIPMNTEAFF. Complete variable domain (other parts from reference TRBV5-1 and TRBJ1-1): KAGVTQTPRYLIKTRGQQVTLSCSPISGHRSVSWYQQTPGQGLQFLFEYFSETQRNKGNFPGRFSGRQFSNSRSEMNVSTLELGDSALYLCASSPREIPMNTEAFFGQGTRLTVV.

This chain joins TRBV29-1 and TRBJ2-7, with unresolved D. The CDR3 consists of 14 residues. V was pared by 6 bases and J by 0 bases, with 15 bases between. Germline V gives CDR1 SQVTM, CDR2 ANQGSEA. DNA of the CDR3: TGCAGCGTAGACCTTGGAAAGAGCTCCTACGAGCAGTACTTC. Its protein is CSVDLGKSSYEQYF.

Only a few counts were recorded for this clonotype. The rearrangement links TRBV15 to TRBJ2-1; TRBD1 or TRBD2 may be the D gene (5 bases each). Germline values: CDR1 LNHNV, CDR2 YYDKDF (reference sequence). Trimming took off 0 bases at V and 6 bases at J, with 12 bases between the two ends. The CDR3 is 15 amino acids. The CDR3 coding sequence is TGTGCCACCAGCAGAGATCGGGGCAGGGCCAATGAGCAGTTCTTC. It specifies CATSRDRGRANEQFF.

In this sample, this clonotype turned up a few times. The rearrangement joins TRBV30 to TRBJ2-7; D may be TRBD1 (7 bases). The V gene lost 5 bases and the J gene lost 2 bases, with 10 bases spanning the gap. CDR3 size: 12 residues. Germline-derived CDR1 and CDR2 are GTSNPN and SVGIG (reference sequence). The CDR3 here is CAWARGAYEQYF. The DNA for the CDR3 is TGTGCCTGGGCCAGGGGGGCCTACGAGCAGTACTTC.

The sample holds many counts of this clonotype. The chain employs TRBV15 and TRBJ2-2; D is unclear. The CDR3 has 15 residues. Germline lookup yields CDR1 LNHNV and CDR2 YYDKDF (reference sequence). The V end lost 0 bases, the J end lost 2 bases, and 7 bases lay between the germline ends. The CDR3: CATSRDRRNTGELFF. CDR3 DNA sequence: TGTGCCACCAGCAGAGATCGACGTAACACCGGGGAGCTGTTTTTT. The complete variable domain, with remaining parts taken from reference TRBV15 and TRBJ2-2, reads DAMVIQNPRYQVTQFGKPVTLSCSQTLNHNVMYWYQQKSSQAPKLLFHYYDKDFNNEADTPDNFQSRRPNTSFCFLDIRSPGLGDTAMYLCATSRDRRNTGELFFGEGSRLTVL.